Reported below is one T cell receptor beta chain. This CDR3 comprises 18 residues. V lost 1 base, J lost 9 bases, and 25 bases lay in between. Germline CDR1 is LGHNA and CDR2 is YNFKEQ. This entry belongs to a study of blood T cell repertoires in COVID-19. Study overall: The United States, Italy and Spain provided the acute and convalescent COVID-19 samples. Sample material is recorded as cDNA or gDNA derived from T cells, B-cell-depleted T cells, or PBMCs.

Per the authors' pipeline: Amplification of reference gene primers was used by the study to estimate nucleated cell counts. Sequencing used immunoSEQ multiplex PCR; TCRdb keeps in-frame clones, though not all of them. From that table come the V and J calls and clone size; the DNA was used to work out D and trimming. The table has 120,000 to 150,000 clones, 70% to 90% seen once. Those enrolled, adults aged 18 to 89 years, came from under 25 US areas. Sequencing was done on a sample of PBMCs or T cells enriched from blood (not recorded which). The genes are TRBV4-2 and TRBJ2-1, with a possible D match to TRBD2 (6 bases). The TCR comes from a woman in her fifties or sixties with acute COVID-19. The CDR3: CASSQGSGPHALQGEQFF. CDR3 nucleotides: TGTGCCAGCAGCCAAGGAAGCGGGCCCCACGCCTTGCAGGGTGAGCAGTTCTTC.